Sequencing of this T cell receptor (beta chain) was carried out in a study of T cells in localized non-small cell lung cancer. Study outcomes and limitations: Across samples, adjacent lung featured a median approximately 56 of the top 100 tumor clones.

V lost 3 bases to trimming and J lost 5 bases, with 7 bases between them. The CDR3 totals 13 residues. The germline gives CDR1 MDHEN, CDR2 SYDVKM. Repertoires were generated with immunoSEQ multiplex PCR, while TCRdb's copy carries only in-frame clones and drops some. Of 15,000 or so clones listed, approximately 84% are singletons. A word on this clone: Its antigen is unknown.

Sequences were derived from peripheral blood, sampled before any cancer treatment. The TCR originated in a male donor at least 60 years old with stage I lung adenocarcinoma. The rearrangement links TRBV28 to TRBJ2-2; D unresolved. The CDR3 region has the DNA TGTGCCAGCAGTTTTCTTCGAACCGGGGAGCTGTTTTTT. This sequence encodes CASSFLRTGELFF.